A selection of T cell receptor beta chains follows, all from one sample in a study of metastatic and nonmetastatic thyroid tumors. With MiXCR, TCRdb called clones anew from the PCR reads. Of about 18,000 clones in the sample, less than 30% are singletons; the top ten hold approximately 25%. Material for sequencing was tumor tissue. The receptors here all came from a male donor with papillary thyroid cancer or a benign thyroid nodule (not recorded which). Some clones in this sample may be carry-over from other donors' samples. CDR3s include the opening cysteine and the closing phenylalanine or tryptophan. D genes are given only for firm matches. The size field is filled for only some rows; it gives once, few, many or a size class.

clone_size,v_call,j_call,d_call,cdr3_aa,cdr3_nt
medium-sized,TRBV20-1,TRBJ1-2,.,CSATGAGLNYGYTF,TGCAGTGCCACCGGCGCCGGCCTAAACTATGGCTACACCTTC
medium-sized,TRBV10-2,TRBJ2-7,TRBD2,CASTEAGALSEQYF,TGCGCCAGCACCGAAGCGGGGGCCTTGAGCGAGCAGTACTTC
.,TRBV7-6,TRBJ2-5,.,CASSLDGETQYF,TGTGCCAGCAGCTTGGATGGGGAGACCCAGTACTTC
.,TRBV11-3,TRBJ2-7,TRBD2,CASSESGNSFSYEQYF,TGTGCCAGCAGCGAGAGCGGGAATAGCTTCTCCTACGAGCAGTACTTC
many,TRBV19,TRBJ2-3,.,CASSMGRETDTQYF,TGTGCCAGTAGTATGGGCAGGGAAACAGATACGCAGTATTTT
.,TRBV28,TRBJ2-1,TRBD1,CASTPGGRDEQFF,TGTGCCAGCACCCCAGGGGGCAGAGATGAGCAGTTCTTC
many,TRBV5-6,TRBJ2-5,.,CASSLVGAGETQYF,TGTGCCAGCAGCTTGGTTGGGGCGGGAGAGACCCAGTACTTC
few,TRBV27,TRBJ2-7,.,CASSFRWEVEQYF,TGTGCCAGCAGTTTCCGGTGGGAGGTCGAGCAGTACTTC
many,TRBV5-1,TRBJ2-3,TRBD2,CASSLAYLAGYTDTQYF,TGCGCCAGCAGCTTGGCCTATCTAGCGGGGTACACAGATACGCAGTATTTT
many,TRBV18,TRBJ2-7,.,CASSPPRAQYF,TGTGCCAGCTCACCACCGAGGGCTCAGTACTTC
many,TRBV19,TRBJ2-1,TRBD1,CASSPTGGSYNEQFF,TGTGCCAGTAGTCCGACAGGGGGCTCCTACAATGAGCAGTTCTTC
medium-sized,TRBV12-3/TRBV12-4,TRBJ2-1,TRBD2,CASSTSGAYNEQFF,TGTGCCAGCAGTACTAGCGGAGCCTACAATGAGCAGTTCTTC
.,TRBV20-1,TRBJ2-7,TRBD2,CSAVSLAGSIGDQYF,TGCAGTGCTGTATCTCTAGCGGGATCGATAGGCGATCAGTACTTC
medium-sized,TRBV6-1,TRBJ1-2,TRBD1,CASTRTGNYGYTF,TGTGCCAGCACCCGGACAGGGAACTATGGCTACACCTTC
medium-sized,TRBV12-3/TRBV12-4,TRBJ2-5,.,CASSLPETQETQYF,TGTGCCAGCAGTTTACCCGAGACCCAAGAGACCCAGTACTTC
few,TRBV19,TRBJ1-1,.,CASAFLRDSGEAFF,TGTGCCAGTGCGTTCCTGAGGGATTCTGGTGAAGCTTTCTTT
.,TRBV7-2,TRBJ1-3,TRBD1,CASSLAGGTAGNTIYF,TGTGCCAGCAGCTTAGCAGGGGGGACAGCTGGAAACACCATATATTTT
medium-sized,TRBV14,TRBJ1-6,.,CASSWSGVGPPLHF,TGTGCCAGCAGCTGGTCGGGGGTTGGGCCACCCCTCCACTTT
.,TRBV20-1,TRBJ2-2,TRBD1,CSARDLQGATDYTGELFF,TGCAGTGCTAGAGACCTACAGGGGGCGACTGACTACACCGGGGAGCTGTTTTTT
.,TRBV11-2,TRBJ1-4,.,CASSLGATSEKLFF,TGTGCCAGCAGCTTAGGGGCTACGAGTGAAAAACTGTTTTTT
.,TRBV2,TRBJ2-7,TRBD1,CASKRDRPTYEQYF,TGTGCCAGCAAGAGGGACAGGCCGACCTACGAGCAGTACTTC
few,TRBV7-8,TRBJ2-3,.,CDSSPSTGTQYF,TGTGACAGCAGTCCATCCACGGGGACGCAGTATTTT
few,TRBV11-2,TRBJ2-7,.,CASSLDLPPYEQYF,TGTGCCAGCAGCTTAGATTTGCCCCCCTACGAGCAGTACTTC
.,TRBV28,TRBJ1-5,.,CASIRERGNQPQHF,TGTGCCAGCATTAGGGAAAGGGGCAATCAGCCCCAGCATTTT
.,TRBV4-2,TRBJ1-1,.,CASSQDLRPASEAFF,TGTGCCAGCAGCCAAGATCTACGGCCCGCGAGTGAAGCTTTCTTT
medium-sized,TRBV11-2,TRBJ2-7,TRBD1,CASSPIQGGEQYF,TGTGCCAGCAGCCCGATACAGGGGGGAGAGCAGTACTTC
.,TRBV10-3,TRBJ1-2,.,CAISESIAGRGYTF,TGTGCCATCAGTGAGTCGATCGCGGGGAGAGGCTACACCTTC
.,TRBV4-2,TRBJ2-3,.,CASSQYGGRDTQYF,TGTGCCAGCAGCCAATATGGCGGTCGTGATACGCAGTATTTT
many,TRBV2,TRBJ2-5,.,CASRRGVGETQYF,TGTGCCAGCAGACGCGGGGTCGGAGAGACCCAGTACTTC
few,TRBV18,TRBJ2-3,.,CASSQLASDTQYF,TGTGCCAGCTCACAATTAGCGTCAGATACGCAGTATTTT
once,TRBV7-3,TRBJ2-7,TRBD2,CASSLGGSLSYEQYF,TGTGCCAGCAGCTTAGGCGGGAGCCTCTCCTACGAGCAGTACTTC
.,TRBV11-2,TRBJ2-1,TRBD2,CASRPTPIAGLSNEQFF,TGTGCCAGCAGGCCTACCCCGATTGCGGGACTAAGCAATGAGCAGTTCTTC
.,TRBV28,TRBJ2-7,.,CASSLSPPGSHEQYF,TGTGCAAGCAGTTTATCCCCCCCAGGATCCCATGAGCAGTACTTC
few,TRBV28,TRBJ2-7,.,CASSPGGASYEQYF,TGTGCCAGCAGTCCAGGGGGGGCCTCCTACGAGCAGTACTTC
few,TRBV15,TRBJ2-7,TRBD1,CATSRDRGPYEQYF,TGTGCCACCAGCAGAGACAGGGGGCCGTACGAGCAGTACTTC
few,TRBV19,TRBJ2-7,TRBD2,CASSMRSGWHEQYF,TGTGCCAGTAGTATGCGTAGCGGGTGGCACGAGCAGTACTTC
.,TRBV12-3/TRBV12-4,TRBJ1-1,.,CASSALSTLTEAFF,TGTGCCAGCAGTGCCCTTTCTACGCTCACTGAAGCTTTCTTT
.,TRBV2,TRBJ2-3,TRBD2,CASKTGGGTDTQYF,TGTGCCAGCAAAACGGGAGGGGGAACAGATACGCAGTATTTT
many,TRBV9,TRBJ2-2,.,CASSGGGGSGELFF,TGTGCCAGCAGCGGCGGAGGTGGATCCGGGGAGCTGTTTTTT
few,TRBV6-4,TRBJ2-7,.,CASSEAGPATNYEQYF,TGTGCCAGCAGTGAAGCAGGCCCCGCTACTAACTACGAGCAGTACTTC